This T cell receptor beta chain is drawn from a study of vaccination and CD4 T cells after COVID-19. Treatment defined: approximately nine-day PBMC culture with coronavirus spike peptide pools or control peptides (ViraFEST assay). An Oncomine TCR Beta short-read assay was used to sequence the DNA from cultured CD4+ T cells. TCRdb re-called the PCR reads through MiXCR, storing one row per CDR3 protein. Among about 18,000 distinct CDR3 sequences listed, more than 40% were seen once. This clonotype was picked up a small number of times. Its antigen remains unidentified. This CDR3 has 13 residues. Trimming left V 6 bases short and J 3 bases short, with 9 bases between.

V gene TRBV12-3 or TRBV12-4 combines with J gene TRBJ1-5, with D unclear. This sample comprised CD4+ T cells from blood, cultured in vitro, obtained before SARS-CoV-2 vaccination. The receptor's source is a human donor who had recovered from COVID-19. The DNA of the CDR3 is TGTGCCAGCAGCCGGAGAGTCAATCAGCCCCAGCATTTT. The encoded protein is CASSRRVNQPQHF.